Reported below is one T cell receptor (beta chain). Its antigen is still unknown. This entry belongs to a study of T cell responses to AZD1222 COVID-19 vaccine. Study-wide points: Only after the peak T cell response were repertoires sampled. The study found Spike-specific TCR breadth and depth rose after two AZD1222 doses. Spike was spanned by vaccine-associated CD4 TCRs, with dominance at 160-218 and 743-854.

The germline gives CDR1 WNHNN, CDR2 SYGVQD (reference sequence). V lost 8 bases and J 1 base, leaving 11 bases between the germline ends. This CDR3 comprises 13 residues. This table comes from immunoSEQ multiplex PCR, and its TCRdb copy is limited to in-frame clones, with some not included. The sample consists of some 130,000 clones, approximately 90% of them appearing once. The chain employs TRBV10-1 and TRBJ2-5; D is tentatively TRBD1 or TRBD2 (6 bases each). The origin of this receptor is an adult in good health. The specimen comprised peripheral blood, sampled on day 0 of AZD1222 vaccination. CDR3 residues: CASQGGGQETQYF. The CDR3 coding sequence is TGCGCCAGCCAAGGAGGGGGCCAAGAGACCCAGTACTTC.